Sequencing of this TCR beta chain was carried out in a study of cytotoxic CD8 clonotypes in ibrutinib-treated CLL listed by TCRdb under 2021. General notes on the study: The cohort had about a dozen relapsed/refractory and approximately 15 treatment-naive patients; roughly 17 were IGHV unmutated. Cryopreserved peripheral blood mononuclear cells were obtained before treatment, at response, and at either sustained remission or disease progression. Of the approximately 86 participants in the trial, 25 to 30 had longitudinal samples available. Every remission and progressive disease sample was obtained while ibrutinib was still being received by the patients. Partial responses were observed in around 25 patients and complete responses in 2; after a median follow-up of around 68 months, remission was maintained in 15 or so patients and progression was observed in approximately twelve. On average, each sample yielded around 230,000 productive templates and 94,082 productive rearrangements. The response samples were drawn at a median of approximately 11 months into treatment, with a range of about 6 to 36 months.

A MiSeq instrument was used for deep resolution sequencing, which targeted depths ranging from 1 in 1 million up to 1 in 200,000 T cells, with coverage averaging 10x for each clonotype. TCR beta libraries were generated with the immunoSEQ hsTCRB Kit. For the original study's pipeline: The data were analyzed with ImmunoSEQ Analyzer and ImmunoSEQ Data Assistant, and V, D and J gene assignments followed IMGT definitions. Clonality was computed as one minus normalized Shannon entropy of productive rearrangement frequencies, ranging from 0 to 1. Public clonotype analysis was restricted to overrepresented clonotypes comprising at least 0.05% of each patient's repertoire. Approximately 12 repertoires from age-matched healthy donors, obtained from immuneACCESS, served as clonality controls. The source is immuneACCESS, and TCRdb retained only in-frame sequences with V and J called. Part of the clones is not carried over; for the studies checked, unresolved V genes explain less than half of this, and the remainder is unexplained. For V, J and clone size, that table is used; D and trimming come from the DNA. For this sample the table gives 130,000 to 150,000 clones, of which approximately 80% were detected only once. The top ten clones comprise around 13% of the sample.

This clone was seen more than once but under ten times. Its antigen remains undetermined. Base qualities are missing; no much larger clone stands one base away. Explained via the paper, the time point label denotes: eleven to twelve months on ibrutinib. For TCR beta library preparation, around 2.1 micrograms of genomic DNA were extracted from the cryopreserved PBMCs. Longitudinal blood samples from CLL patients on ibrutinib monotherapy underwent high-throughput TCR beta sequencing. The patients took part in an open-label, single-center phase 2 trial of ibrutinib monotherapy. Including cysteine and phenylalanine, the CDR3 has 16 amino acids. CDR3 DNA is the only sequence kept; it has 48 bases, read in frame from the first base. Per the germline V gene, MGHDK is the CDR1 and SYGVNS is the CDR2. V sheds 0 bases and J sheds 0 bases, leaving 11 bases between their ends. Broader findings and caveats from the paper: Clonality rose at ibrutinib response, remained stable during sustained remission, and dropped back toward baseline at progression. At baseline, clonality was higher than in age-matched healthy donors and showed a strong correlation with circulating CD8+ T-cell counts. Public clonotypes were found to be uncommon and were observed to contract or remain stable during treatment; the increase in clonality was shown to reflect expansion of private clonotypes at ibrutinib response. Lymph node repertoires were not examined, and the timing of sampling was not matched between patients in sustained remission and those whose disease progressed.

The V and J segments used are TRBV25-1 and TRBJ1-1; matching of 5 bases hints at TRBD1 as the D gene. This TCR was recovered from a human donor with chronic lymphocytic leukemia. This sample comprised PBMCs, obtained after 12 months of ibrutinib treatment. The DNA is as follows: TGTGCCAGCAGTGAATATCAGGGCAGCCTGAACACTGAAGCTTTCTTT. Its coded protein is CASSEYQGSLNTEAFF.